Included here is one T cell receptor (beta chain) sequence, with context. Its antigen is not identified. Some clones are missing from TCRdb's copy, which holds only in-frame ones; the method was immunoSEQ multiplex PCR. The sample has approximately 100,000 clones; 91% are singletons. Per the germline V gene, CDR1 is LNHDA and CDR2 is SQIVND (reference sequence). Trimming left V 9 bases short and J 4 bases short, with 12 bases between. The CDR3 length is 12 residues. The data originate from a study of T cell responses to AZD1222 COVID-19 vaccine. Overall study results and limits: Within unmutated variant regions lay the reported targets of nearly half of spike-specific TCRs. Donors were chiefly white British, with a greater number of females, and clonal diversity was perhaps underestimated. When two AZD1222 doses had been given, Spike-specific TCR breadth and depth rose. At study baseline, merely over 5 AZD1222 recipients were seropositive.

This rearrangement joins TRBV19 to TRBJ1-2; a possible D gene is TRBD1 (5 bases). Source: peripheral blood, taken on day 0 of AZD1222 vaccination. This TCR came from an adult in good health. In DNA form, the CDR3 reads TGTGCCAGCCGGTGGGACCTCTATGGCTACACCTTC. It encodes CASRWDLYGYTF.